This TCR beta chain was documented in a study of immune cell composition in non-small cell lung cancer. DNA was extracted from unsorted cell suspensions stored frozen. Clones were sequenced by immunoSEQ multiplex PCR, and TCRdb holds only the in-frame ones, with some missing. The repertoire holds about 3,100 clones, with around four fifths as singletons. As concerns this clone: Antigen: not known.

CDR1 is MDHEN and CDR2 is SYDVKM in the germline V gene. This CDR3 is 13 amino acids long. V dropped 2 bases and J dropped 4 bases, with 8 bases sitting between them. Study-wide results and limits: Clones >0.5% enriched in tumour were rarer in adenocarcinoma (about 35%) than squamous (around 75%). Lung squamous cell carcinoma tumours had significantly higher top 10 clone scores and productive clonality than lung adenocarcinoma.

The chain carries TRBV28 and TRBJ1-2; weak D call: TRBD1 (6 bases). The specimen sequenced was lung tumor tissue. This receptor was taken from a human donor with non-small cell lung cancer. Here the CDR3 DNA reads TGTGCCAGCAGTTTAGGGGGCGCCTATGGCTACACCTTC. Encoded protein: CASSLGGAYGYTF.